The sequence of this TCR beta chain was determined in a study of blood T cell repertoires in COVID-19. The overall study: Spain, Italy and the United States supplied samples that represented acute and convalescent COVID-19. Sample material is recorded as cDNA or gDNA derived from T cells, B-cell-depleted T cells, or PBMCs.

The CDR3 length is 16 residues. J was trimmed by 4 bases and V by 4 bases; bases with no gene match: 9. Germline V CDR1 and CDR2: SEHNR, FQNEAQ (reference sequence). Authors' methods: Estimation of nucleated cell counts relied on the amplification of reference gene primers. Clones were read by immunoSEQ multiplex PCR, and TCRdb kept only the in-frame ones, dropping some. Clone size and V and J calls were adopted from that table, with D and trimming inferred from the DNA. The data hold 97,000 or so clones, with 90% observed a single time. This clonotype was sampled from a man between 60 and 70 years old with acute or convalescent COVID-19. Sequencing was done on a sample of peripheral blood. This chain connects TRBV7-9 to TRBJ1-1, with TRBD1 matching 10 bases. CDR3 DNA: TGTGCCAGCAGCTCTCCGACCCGGACAGGGGGCACTGAAGCTTTCTTT. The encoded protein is CASSSPTRTGGTEAFF.